This T cell receptor (beta chain) was identified during a study of cytomegalovirus exposure and HLA in healthy donors. Study as a whole: Falling in the Caucasian-associated ancestry cluster were about four fifths of a few hundred genotyped donors. Overall study results and limits: In a later analysis, parvovirus B19, influenza, CMV and Epstein-Barr virus appeared linked to several top co-occurrence clusters. The productive fraction for most TCR beta V segments was about 87% or about 30% in an earlier analysis.

This CDR3 region has 15 residues. J lost 1 base, V lost 7 bases, and 8 bases had no gene match. Germline V lookup: CDR1 MNHNS, CDR2 SASEGT. Concerning this clone: The antigen remains undetermined.

A multiplex PCR was run with 60 Vbeta primers and 13 Jbeta primers. Some clones are missing from TCRdb's copy, which holds only in-frame ones; the method was immunoSEQ multiplex PCR. The table lists approximately 220,000 clones, about four fifths of them singletons. Specimen: PBMCs. This receptor was identified in a man aged 35 to 55 in good health and CMV-seropositive. The chain combines TRBV6-1 with TRBJ1-1; the match to TRBD1 covers 8 bases. The CDR3 DNA is TGTGCCAGCACCGCAGGGACAGGTGGGAACACTGAAGCTTTCTTT. This sequence encodes CASTAGTGGNTEAFF.